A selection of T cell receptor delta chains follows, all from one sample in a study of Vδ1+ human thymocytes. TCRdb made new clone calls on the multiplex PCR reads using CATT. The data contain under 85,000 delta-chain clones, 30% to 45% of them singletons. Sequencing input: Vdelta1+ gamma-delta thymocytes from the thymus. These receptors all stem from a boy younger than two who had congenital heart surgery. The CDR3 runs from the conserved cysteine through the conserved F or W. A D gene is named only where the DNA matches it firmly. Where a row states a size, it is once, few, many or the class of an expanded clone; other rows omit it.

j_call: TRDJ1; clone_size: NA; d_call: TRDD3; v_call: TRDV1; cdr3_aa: CALGELTLSTGGYAVDTDKLIF; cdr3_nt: TGTGCTCTTGGGGAACTTACCCTCTCTACTGGGGGATACGCGGTTGACACCGATAAACTCATCTTT
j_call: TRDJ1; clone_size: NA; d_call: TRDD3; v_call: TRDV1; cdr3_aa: CALGESRAWGIQTTDKLIF; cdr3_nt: TGTGCTCTTGGGGAAAGTCGCGCCTGGGGGATACAGACAACCGATAAACTCATCTTT
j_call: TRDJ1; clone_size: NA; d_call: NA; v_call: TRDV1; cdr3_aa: CALGELRSHTDKLIF; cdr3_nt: TGTGCTCTTGGGGAACTCCGTTCTCACACCGATAAACTCATCTTT
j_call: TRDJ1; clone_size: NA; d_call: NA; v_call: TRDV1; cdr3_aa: CALGEIGLPTILGDHRRGYTDKLIF; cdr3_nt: TGTGCTCTTGGGGAAATCGGTCTTCCTACGATCCTGGGGGATCACCGAAGGGGGTACACCGATAAACTCATCTTT
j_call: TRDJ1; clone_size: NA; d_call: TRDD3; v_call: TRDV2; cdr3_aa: CAFSYWGMGTDKLIF; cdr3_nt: TGTGCCTTCTCGTACTGGGGGATGGGCACCGATAAACTCATCTTT
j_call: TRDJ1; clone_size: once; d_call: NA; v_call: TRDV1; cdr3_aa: CALGDTFHPLSTGRYAYLYTDKLIF; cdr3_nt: TGTGCTCTTGGGGATACCTTCCATCCCCTTTCTACTGGGAGATACGCGTATCTTTACACCGATAAACTCATCTTT
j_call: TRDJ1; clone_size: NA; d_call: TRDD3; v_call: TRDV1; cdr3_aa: CALGEPLLGDSYTDKLIF; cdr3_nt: TGTGCTCTTGGGGAGCCCTTGCTGGGGGATTCTTACACCGATAAACTCATCTTT
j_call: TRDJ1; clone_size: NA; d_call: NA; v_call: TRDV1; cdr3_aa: CALGEPDFPRQGTMYTDKLIF; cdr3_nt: TGTGCTCTTGGGGAACCTGACTTCCCCCGTCAGGGGACTATGTACACCGATAAACTCATCTTT
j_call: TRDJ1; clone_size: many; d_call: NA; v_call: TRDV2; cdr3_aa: CACDSPTPKLIF; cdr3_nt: TGTGCCTGTGACTCCCCGACCCCTAAACTCATCTTT
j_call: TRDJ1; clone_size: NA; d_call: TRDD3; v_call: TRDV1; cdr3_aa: CALGGTSFYWGIPGRTDKLIF; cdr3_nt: TGTGCTCTTGGGGGTACTTCCTTTTACTGGGGGATACCGGGGAGGACCGATAAACTCATCTTT
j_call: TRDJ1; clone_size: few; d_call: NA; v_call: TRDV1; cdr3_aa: CALGESVAVMLDKLIF; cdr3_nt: TGTGCTCTTGGGGAATCGGTCGCCGTGATGTTAGATAAACTCATCTTT
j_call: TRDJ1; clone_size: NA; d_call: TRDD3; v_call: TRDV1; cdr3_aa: CALGEWAELDGMSTGGYAIHDTDKLIF; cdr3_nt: TGTGCTCTTGGGGAATGGGCTGAGTTAGATGGGATGAGTACTGGGGGATACGCTATCCATGACACCGATAAACTCATCTTT